This entry lists 20 T cell receptor beta chains sequenced from one sample in a study of T cell responses to AZD1222 COVID-19 vaccine (dated by TCRdb to about 2021). The library relied on the immunoSEQ multiplex PCR assay. The immuneACCESS repertoire file appears here via TCRdb, limited to in-frame rearrangements. These files lack a portion of the clones; in checked studies, under half of the deficit traces to unresolved V genes, and the cause of the others is not known. The sample table lists about 140,000 clones, over 85% of them with a count of one. Just over 5.5% of the sample belongs to the ten largest clones. In the paper's terms, the time point label means: baseline before first vaccination. The material was peripheral blood, obtained on day 0 of AZD1222 vaccination. These receptors were obtained from an adult in good health.

Only one count was recorded for this clone. V usage is TRBV5-6 and J usage is TRBJ1-1, with D unclear. The CDR3 length is 13 residues. Germline-derived CDR1 and CDR2 are SGHDT and YYEEEE. The V and J ends lost 1 base and 1 base respectively, with 5 bases between them. The CDR3 DNA sequence: TGTGCCAGCAGCTTGTACCGGAACACTGAAGCTTTCTTT. Protein product: CASSLYRNTEAFF.

The chain combines TRBV28 with TRBJ2-7; the match to TRBD2 covers 13 bases. Trimming took 8 bases from V and 7 from J; bases not matched to a gene: 8. This CDR3 region has 14 residues. Germline lookup yields CDR1 MDHEN and CDR2 SYDVKM. CDR3 loop: CASQTSGRAGEQYF. The CDR3 DNA is TGTGCCAGCCAAACTAGCGGGAGGGCGGGGGAGCAGTACTTC. The whole variable domain, filled in from reference TRBV28 and TRBJ2-7, reads DVKVTQSSRYLVKRTGEKVFLECVQDMDHENMFWYRQDPGLGLRLIYFSYDVKMKEKGDIPEGYSVSREKKERFSLILESASTNQTSMYLCASQTSGRAGEQYFGPGTRLTVT.

This clone has a single count. The rearrangement joins TRBV30 to TRBJ2-5; 9 nucleotides match TRBD1. The CDR3 contains 16 residues. Germline CDR1 and CDR2: GTSNPN and SVGIG (reference sequence). The junction had 13 bases not matched to a gene; V was cut back by 4 bases and J by 4 bases. The CDR3 sequence is CAWKRWRDRDRETQYF. The CDR3 DNA follows: TGTGCCTGGAAACGGTGGAGGGACAGGGATCGAGAGACCCAGTACTTC.

The CDR3 region has the DNA TGTGCCAGCAGTTACCCCGGAGGAAACACTGAAGCTTTCTTT. Amino acid sequence: CASSYPGGNTEAFF. The chain links TRBV6-2 or TRBV6-3 to TRBJ1-1, with D unclear. V gave up 2 bases and J gave up 2 bases, with 9 bases separating them. Per germline, CDR1 MNHEY and CDR2 SVGEGT. The CDR3 sequence is 14 residues long.

The genes are TRBV15 and TRBJ2-3, with D tentatively TRBD1 or TRBD2 (5 bases each). Trimming pared 1 base from V and 4 bases from J, leaving 6 bases between. The CDR3 totals 13 residues. CDR1 is LNHNV and CDR2 is YYDKDF in the germline V gene (reference sequence). The CDR3 DNA is TGTGCCACCAGCAGAGGGGGGTCAGATACGCAGTATTTT. It specifies CATSRGGSDTQYF.

The chain combines TRBV23-1 with TRBJ1-2; TRBD1 is a possible D gene (6 bases). TRBV23-1 is assigned to the ORF class and has an uncertain function. Deletions cut 2 bases from V and 1 base from J, with 14 bases between. The CDR3 totals 16 residues. The CDR3 is CASSQAWDTYNYGYTF. The CDR3 coding sequence is TGCGCCAGCAGTCAAGCTTGGGACACTTATAACTATGGCTACACCTTC.

The V gene is TRBV5-4, the J gene TRBJ2-7; D assignment may be TRBD1 or TRBD2 (6 bases each). Germline-derived CDR1 and CDR2 are SGHNT and YYREEE (reference sequence). V was clipped by 3 bases and J by 2 bases, with 12 bases between them. This CDR3 region has 14 residues. The CDR3 protein is CASSWGRGAYEQYF. For the CDR3, the DNA is TGTGCCAGCAGCTGGGGAAGGGGGGCCTACGAGCAGTACTTC.

This chain connects TRBV2 to TRBJ2-7; the D is unclear. V lost 7 bases and J lost 0, with 13 bases in between. CDR1 SNHLY and CDR2 FYNNEI come from the germline V gene. This CDR3 spans 14 amino acids. DNA of the CDR3: TGTGCCAGCACCCAAGGTGGTAGCTCCTACGAGCAGTACTTC. As protein: CASTQGGSSYEQYF.

CDR3 amino acids: CAWSIRGTEAFF. The CDR3 region has the DNA TGTGCCTGGAGTATCCGGGGAACTGAAGCTTTCTTT. The chain combines TRBV30 with TRBJ1-1, with no clear D. From germline, CDR1 is GTSNPN and CDR2 SVGIG (reference sequence). Trimming cost V 2 bases and J 5 bases, with 9 bases left between them. This CDR3 contains 12 residues.

The chain employs TRBV19 and TRBJ2-1; 8 positions agree with TRBD2. The J segment lost 10 bases and the V segment lost 5 bases, leaving 10 bases of the junction unmatched. The germline CDR1 and CDR2 sequences are LNHDA and SQIVND (reference sequence). This CDR3 is built from 14 residues. The CDR3 DNA reads as TGTGCCAGTAGTCGGGGACTAGTACTCGGCGAGCAGTTCTTC. Translated, it gives CASSRGLVLGEQFF.

The chain combines TRBV5-4 with TRBJ2-5; unclear D gene. CDR1 is SGHNT, CDR2 YYREEE, per germline (reference sequence). Deletions cut 4 bases from V and 0 bases from J, with 10 bases between. The CDR3 has 14 residues. In DNA form, the CDR3 reads TGTGCCAGCAGCCTCTTCGCGTACCAAGAGACCCAGTACTTC. As protein: CASSLFAYQETQYF.

This chain connects TRBV3-1 (or the pseudogene TRBV3-2) to TRBJ2-5; 7 positions match TRBD2. CDR1 and CDR2 from the germline V gene are LGHDT and YNNKEL (reference sequence). The CDR3 covers 15 residues. After removal of 3 bases from V and 3 bases from J, the junction contained 7 bases not matched to a gene. The CDR3, as DNA: TGTGCCAGCAGCCACCTCGGACTAGGTGAAGAGACCCAGTACTTC. It encodes CASSHLGLGEETQYF.

This chain links TRBV2 with TRBJ1-2, with D hard to call. CDR3 length equals 11 residues. The germline CDR1 and CDR2 sequences are SNHLY and FYNNEI. V was cut by 8 bases and J by 8 bases, with 12 bases left in between. CDR3 DNA: TGTGCCAGCGACGGAGCTGGGGGCTACACCTTC. Translating gives CASDGAGGYTF.

This clone was counted ten times or more. The rearrangement links TRBV27 to TRBJ2-1, with D perhaps TRBD2 (6 bases). Germline V gene sequence: CDR1 MNHEY, CDR2 SMNVEV (reference sequence). The CDR3 runs 17 residues. Trimming left V 5 bases short and J 6 bases short, with 23 bases between. The CDR3 coding sequence is TGTGCCAGCAGTCCTCAGAGGGTCTTCGGGAGTAGCAATGAGCAGTTCTTC. It encodes CASSPQRVFGSSNEQFF.

This clone was observed a handful of times. The V and J genes are TRBV7-8 and TRBJ2-7, with D possibly being TRBD2 (5 bases). The CDR3 has 14 amino acids. V lost 1 base to trimming and J lost 4 bases, with 11 bases between them. CDR1 SGHVS and CDR2 FQNEAQ come from the germline V gene. CDR3 loop: CASSLGGEGYEQYF. The CDR3 coding sequence is TGTGCCAGCAGCTTAGGGGGAGAAGGTTACGAGCAGTACTTC.

This chain connects TRBV2 to TRBJ2-3; either TRBD1 or TRBD2 may supply D (6 bases each). Germline assignment: CDR1 SNHLY and CDR2 FYNNEI. Trimming took off 6 bases at V and 3 bases at J, with 16 bases between the two ends. The CDR3 spans 15 residues. The CDR3 DNA sequence: TGTGCCAGCAGCGGGGGCTGGAAGGAGACAGATACGCAGTATTTT. This translates into CASSGGWKETDTQYF.

The chain joins TRBV30 to TRBJ1-5; D is unresolved. This CDR3 comprises 13 residues. The V gene's germline CDR1 is GTSNPN and CDR2 SVGIG (reference sequence). Trimming cost V 2 bases and J 3 bases, with 8 bases left between them. The CDR3, as DNA: TGTGCCTGGAGTCTGTTCGACAATCAGCCCCAGCATTTT. It encodes CAWSLFDNQPQHF. Looking up the rest from reference TRBV30 and TRBJ1-5 gives the full variable domain: SQTIHQWPATLVQPVGSPLSLECTVEGTSNPNLYWYRQAAGRGLQLLFYSVGIGQISSEVPQNLSASRPQDRQFILSSKKLLLSDSGFYLCAWSLFDNQPQHFGDGTRLSIL.

The chain has TRBV5-6 and TRBJ1-1, with D tentatively TRBD1 (6 bases). Trimming cost V 0 bases and J 0 bases, with 12 bases left between them. Germline CDR1 is SGHDT and CDR2 is YYEEEE. The CDR3 length is 16 residues. The CDR3 nucleotides are TGTGCCAGCAGCTTGGTAGGGGGGTCCATGAACACTGAAGCTTTCTTT. Its protein product is CASSLVGGSMNTEAFF.

The CDR3 DNA is TGCAGCGTTGAGGGATGGGCAGGGAATGGCTACACCTTC. It is translated as CSVEGWAGNGYTF. This chain links TRBV29-1 with TRBJ1-2, with D maybe TRBD1 (5 bases). This CDR3 is built from 13 residues. Trimming cost V 3 bases and J 6 bases, with 14 bases left between them. CDR1 is SQVTM, CDR2 ANQGSEA, per germline.

The chain is built from TRBV18 and TRBJ2-3, with TRBD2 matching 12 bases. The CDR3 is 17 residues long. Trimming cost V 3 bases and J 5 bases; bases outside gene matches: 9. Germline V lookup: CDR1 KGHSH, CDR2 LQKENI. CDR3 sequence reads: CASSPGLAGYGGDTQYF. The CDR3 nucleotides are TGTGCCAGCTCACCCGGACTAGCGGGATACGGGGGAGATACGCAGTATTTT. The whole variable domain, filled in from reference TRBV18 and TRBJ2-3, reads NAGVMQNPRHLVRRRGQEARLRCSPMKGHSHVYWYRQLPEEGLKFMVYLQKENIIDESGMPKERFSAEFPKEGPSILRIQQVVRGDSAAYFCASSPGLAGYGGDTQYFGPGTRLTVL.